This T cell receptor (beta chain) is drawn from a study of blood T cells in healthy people across ages. This CDR3 region has 15 residues. Germline-derived CDR1 and CDR2 are MNHEY and SVGAGI. Through a sample-barcoded 5' primer and a J-beta primer mix, a second PCR was run for roughly 6 to 12 cycles. TCRdb re-called the 5' RACE reads through MiXCR, storing one row per CDR3 protein. Counted here are roughly 800,000 distinct CDR3 sequences, 58% occurring once; the ten biggest clones make up 22%. Samples had at least 6.5 million PBMCs isolated from them. Comments on this clonotype: Its ends do not fully match the called genes, so a read error is possible.

The specimen sequenced was blood. The TCR comes from a man under 40 in good health. The chain uses TRBV6-5 and TRBJ2-1, with 10 positions matching TRBD2. CDR3 nucleotide sequence: TGTGTCAGCAGTTCCACTTCTAGCGGGGGCGGTGAGCAGTTCTTC. Protein product: CVSSSTSSGGGEQFF.